This TCR beta chain was sequenced for a study of tissue T cells after allogeneic stem cell transplantation. General observations from the study: The study did not identify alloreactive or antigen-specific tissue TCRs, and some clones might be persisting host cells. TCR repertoires tracked anatomic similarity, regardless of disease or transplant status. Tissue-detected TCR repertoire was only partly captured by blood and spleen T cells. Few T cell clones were shared across patients, but motif clusters showed tissue-specific shared signatures.

This table comes from immunoSEQ multiplex PCR, and its TCRdb copy is limited to in-frame clones, with some not included. The sample includes about 22,000 clones, roughly two thirds seen only once; the top ten take approximately 0.42%. A note on this clone: Its antigen remains unknown. Gene and germline names: mouse. This specimen includes other DNA sequences encoding the same CDR3.

Sequences were obtained from blood. The TCR was taken from a female BALB/c mouse in good health. The strain is characterized by the MHC haplotype H2-d.

CDR3 amino acids: CASSDWPGGAGNKYAEQFF. Incomplete CDR3 DNA: TGTGCCAGCAGTGATTGGCCTGGGGGGGCGGGCAATAAGTATGCTGAGCAGTTC. The chain combines TRBV13-3 with TRBJ2-1, with TRBD2 matching over 10 bases. Coverage ceases 1 residue before the CDR3 finishes, and the germline J gene fills in the end. V shed 1 base, J shed 4 bases, and the junction held 14 bases outside the gene matches. The CDR3 loop spans 19 amino acids. Germline V CDR1 and CDR2: NNHDY, SYVADS.